Shown below are 28 T cell receptor beta chains from a single sample sequenced in a study of shared clonotypes between healthy human individuals. The table came from immunoSEQ multiplex PCR; TCRdb's copy has only in-frame clones and leaves some out. The table has about 1,500,000 clones, over 95% seen once. The sequencing sample was made of naive CD4+ T cells sorted from blood. The subset here: CD45RA+ positively selected. These receptor sequences come from a man aged 25 to 40 in good health.

The J gene is TRBJ2-2, the V gene TRBV27, with 9 bases lining up with TRBD2. Trimming removed 7 bases from V and 3 bases from J; junction bases left unmatched: 12. The CDR3 has 17 amino acids. CDR1 is MNHEY and CDR2 is SMNVEV in the germline V gene (reference sequence). The CDR3 here is CASTHRASGRYTGELFF. DNA for the CDR3: TGTGCCAGCACCCACCGCGCCAGCGGGAGGTACACCGGGGAGCTGTTTTTT.

The V gene is TRBV11-3, the J gene TRBJ2-1, with a possible D match to TRBD2 (6 bases). The CDR3 covers 13 residues. Trimming stripped 8 bases from V and 7 bases from J, with 15 bases between. The germline V gene encodes CDR1 SGHNT and CDR2 YENEEA. CDR3 DNA sequence: TGTGCCAGCGGGGACGGGAGTCGAAATGAGCAGTTCTTC. Residues: CASGDGSRNEQFF.

The chain joins TRBV29-1 to TRBJ2-1; D might be TRBD1 or TRBD2, each matching 7 bases. V lost 3 bases and J 2 bases, leaving 14 bases between the germline ends. The CDR3 covers 15 residues. Germline V gene lookup returns CDR1 SQVTM and CDR2 ANQGSEA. CDR3 in amino acids: CSVEGGDSPYNEQFF. The CDR3 coding sequence is TGCAGCGTTGAGGGGGGGGACAGTCCCTACAATGAGCAGTTCTTC.

The chain couples TRBV11-3 to TRBJ2-2, with 9 bases fitting TRBD2. Germline V gene lookup returns CDR1 SGHNT and CDR2 YENEEA. J was trimmed by 7 bases and V by 5 bases; bases with no gene match: 14. The CDR3 spans 17 residues. The CDR3 sequence is CASSVDTGTSFGGELFF. The CDR3 DNA sequence: TGTGCCAGCAGCGTCGATACCGGGACTAGCTTTGGCGGGGAGCTGTTTTTT.

The rearrangement joins TRBV28 to TRBJ1-4; 8 nucleotides line up with TRBD1. The trim removed 6 bases at V and 8 bases at J, leaving 20 bases unmatched. The CDR3 sequence is 18 residues long. Germline V CDR1 and CDR2: MDHEN, SYDVKM. The CDR3 spells CASRPRTGKRLTQEKLFF. DNA for the CDR3: TGTGCCAGCAGACCTAGGACAGGGAAGCGGCTGACCCAGGAAAAACTGTTTTTT. Combining the CDR3 with reference TRBV28 and TRBJ1-4 gives the whole variable domain DVKVTQSSRYLVKRTGEKVFLECVQDMDHENMFWYRQDPGLGLRLIYFSYDVKMKEKGDIPEGYSVSREKKERFSLILESASTNQTSMYLCASRPRTGKRLTQEKLFFGSGTQLSVL.

The chain links TRBV28 to TRBJ2-4, with D unclear. Per the germline V gene, CDR1 is MDHEN and CDR2 is SYDVKM. V was trimmed by 5 bases and J by 0 bases, leaving 8 bases between them. The CDR3 length is 14 residues. The CDR3 region has the DNA TGTGCCAGCAGTGAATGGGTAGCCAAAAACATTCAGTACTTC. Protein: CASSEWVAKNIQYF.

This chain connects TRBV18 to TRBJ2-2; D perhaps matches TRBD2 (7 bases). Trimming took 1 base from V and 3 from J, leaving 27 bases between them. The CDR3 is 21 residues long. In germline, CDR1 is KGHSH, CDR2 LQKENI. The CDR3 nucleotides read TGTGCCAGCTCACCACGCCCAAAGGTCGGGGGGCGCGCCCAGGACACCGGGGAGCTGTTTTTT. This encodes CASSPRPKVGGRAQDTGELFF.

The chain carries TRBV6-5 and TRBJ1-2; 8 bases match TRBD1. Germline V lookup: CDR1 MNHEY, CDR2 SVGAGI. V lost 5 bases and J lost 7; bases outside the gene matches: 9. The CDR3 sequence is 14 residues long. The CDR3 coding sequence is TGTGCCAGCAGTCCCCCGGACAGGGTCGGTGGCTACACCTTC. Its protein is CASSPPDRVGGYTF.

Only one count was recorded for this clone. The chain couples TRBV30 to TRBJ2-2; the D gene is possibly TRBD1 (6 bases). CDR3 length equals 14 residues. Germline V CDR1 and CDR2: GTSNPN, SVGIG (reference sequence). V was clipped by 1 base and J by 2 bases, with 8 bases between them. The CDR3 DNA reads as TGTGCCTGGAGTGGGACAGCAAACACCGGGGAGCTGTTTTTT. It encodes CAWSGTANTGELFF.

The J gene is TRBJ1-4, the V gene TRBV7-9; D gene uncertain. The V gene's germline CDR1 is SEHNR and CDR2 FQNEAQ (reference sequence). This CDR3 contains 17 residues. The V end was cut by 4 bases, the J end by 6 bases, with 21 bases between. The CDR3 spells CASSSPPLRAADEKLFF. The CDR3 bases are TGTGCCAGCAGCTCCCCGCCCTTGCGCGCCGCGGATGAAAAACTGTTTTTT.

Only one count was recorded for this clone. J is TRBJ2-3 and V is TRBV7-3; TRBD1 or TRBD2 may be the D gene (6 bases each). The germline gives CDR1 SGHTA, CDR2 FQGTGA. The germline V and J ends were trimmed by 4 bases and 2 bases, with 10 bases remaining between them. CDR3 length equals 14 residues. CDR3 protein: CASSYRDFTDTQYF. CDR3 nucleotides: TGTGCCAGCAGCTACAGGGACTTCACAGATACGCAGTATTTT.

The rearrangement joins TRBV11-2 to TRBJ2-4, with TRBD2 identical over 13 bases. Germline V gene data show CDR1 as SGHAT and CDR2 as FQNNGV. The CDR3 runs 17 residues. Trimming at V came to 4 bases and at J to 3 bases, leaving 6 bases not matched to a gene. The chain's CDR3 is CASSSTSGRVVKNIQYF. CDR3 DNA sequence: TGTGCCAGCAGCTCAACTAGCGGGAGGGTGGTCAAAAACATTCAGTACTTC.

This chain connects TRBV7-9 to TRBJ2-5; D possibly matches TRBD1 or TRBD2 (6 bases each). The CDR3 extends over 15 amino acids. CDR1 is SEHNR and CDR2 is FQNEAQ in the germline V gene (reference sequence). V shed 7 bases and J shed 5 bases, with 20 bases lying between them. CDR3 region: CASTSGGPSVETQYF. CDR3 nucleotides: TGTGCCAGCACCTCCGGGGGCCCTTCTGTTGAGACCCAGTACTTC.

This chain connects TRBV5-1 to TRBJ1-1; TRBD1 is a possible D gene (5 bases). The V and J ends lost 2 bases and 2 bases respectively, with 13 bases between them. The germline CDR1 and CDR2 sequences are SGHRS and YFSETQ. The CDR3 is 15 amino acids. The CDR3 region has the DNA TGCGCCAGCAGCTTCAACGGGGGAGGAAACACTGAAGCTTTCTTT. As protein: CASSFNGGGNTEAFF.

On this clone: Other DNA sequences in this specimen translate into the identical CDR3. This CDR3 reads CASSLVPPNTEAFF. The DNA of the CDR3 is TGCGCCAGCAGCTTGGTCCCACCGAACACTGAAGCTTTCTTT. The chain links TRBV5-1 to TRBJ1-1, with unresolved D. The CDR3 consists of 14 residues. V was clipped by 0 bases and J by 1 base, with 7 bases between them. Germline V CDR1 and CDR2: SGHRS, YFSETQ.

V is TRBV9 and J is TRBJ2-7; D gene ambiguous. Trimming stripped 4 bases from V and 5 bases from J, with 19 bases between. CDR1 and CDR2 (germline): SGDLS, YYNGEE. The CDR3 extends over 15 amino acids. The CDR3: CASSIRPDPSDEQYF. In DNA, the CDR3 is TGTGCCAGCAGCATAAGACCCGATCCATCCGACGAGCAGTACTTC. Full variable domain (remainder filled in from reference TRBV9 and TRBJ2-7): DSGVTQTPKHLITATGQRVTLRCSPRSGDLSVYWYQQSLDQGLQFLIQYYNGEERAKGNILERFSAQQFPDLHSELNLSSLELGDSALYFCASSIRPDPSDEQYFGPGTRLTVT.

The rearrangement joins TRBV11-1 to TRBJ2-7; D remains unclear. Trimming cost V 5 bases and J 0 bases, with 17 bases left between them. Germline-derived CDR1 and CDR2 are SGHAT and FQDESV (reference sequence). This CDR3 is built from 16 residues. Here the CDR3 reads CASSDLRSSRSYEQYF. CDR3 coding DNA: TGTGCCAGCAGCGACCTAAGGTCGAGTCGCTCCTACGAGCAGTACTTC.

The chain combines TRBV18 with TRBJ1-1; TRBD1 aligns across 8 bases. The CDR3 is 12 amino acids. With 3 bases clipped from V and 9 bases from J, the junction kept 3 bases outside the gene matches. The germline V gene encodes CDR1 KGHSH and CDR2 LQKENI. In DNA, the CDR3 is TGTGCCAGCTCACCCCGGGACAGGCAAGCTTTCTTT. This translates into CASSPRDRQAFF.

V is TRBV28 and J is TRBJ1-2; D not resolved. Germline lookup yields CDR1 MDHEN and CDR2 SYDVKM. The CDR3 is 14 amino acids. V lost 6 bases, J lost 8 bases, and 19 bases lay in between. The DNA of the CDR3 is TGTGCCAGCAGCCCCAGGAGGGCCGGATCCGGCTACACCTTC. Its translation is CASSPRRAGSGYTF.

The chain combines TRBV10-1 with TRBJ2-2, with D perhaps matching TRBD1 or TRBD2 (5 bases each). The V gene's germline CDR1 is WNHNN and CDR2 SYGVQD (reference sequence). The CDR3 spans 16 residues. Deletions cut 3 bases from V and 0 bases from J, with 11 bases between. In DNA, the CDR3 is TGCGCCAGCAGTGAATATGGGGGTTCGAACACCGGGGAGCTGTTTTTT. It codes for CASSEYGGSNTGELFF.

The rearrangement uses TRBV5-1 and TRBJ2-5; 7 bases line up with TRBD2. Germline V lookup: CDR1 SGHRS, CDR2 YFSETQ. V was clipped by 3 bases and J by 1 base; unmatched bases: 12. The CDR3 is made up of 17 amino acids. The CDR3 loop reads CASSSGTPGGFQETQYF. CDR3 bases: TGCGCCAGCAGCTCCGGGACGCCGGGAGGTTTCCAAGAGACCCAGTACTTC.

This sequence joins TRBV18 and TRBJ2-7; D gene uncertain. The germline CDR1 and CDR2 sequences are KGHSH and LQKENI. The V gene lost 0 bases and the J gene lost 9 bases, with 9 bases spanning the gap. CDR3 length: 12 residues. In nucleotides, the CDR3 is TGTGCCAGCTCACCACCGGGTTCCACGCAGTACTTC. Amino acids: CASSPPGSTQYF. Supplemented by reference TRBV18 and TRBJ2-7, the full variable domain reads NAGVMQNPRHLVRRRGQEARLRCSPMKGHSHVYWYRQLPEEGLKFMVYLQKENIIDESGMPKERFSAEFPKEGPSILRIQQVVRGDSAAYFCASSPPGSTQYFGPGTRLTVT.

V usage is TRBV5-1 and J usage is TRBJ2-1, with D hard to call. Germline V gene sequence: CDR1 SGHRS, CDR2 YFSETQ. The CDR3 covers 12 residues. V shed 3 bases and J shed 8 bases, with 9 bases lying between them. CDR3 in DNA: TGCGCCAGCAGCTCATTTTTCGATGAGCAGTTCTTC. This gives the protein CASSSFFDEQFF.

The genes are TRBV6-5 and TRBJ2-3; tentatively, D is TRBD2 (5 bases). Germline V gives CDR1 MNHEY, CDR2 SVGAGI. The length of the CDR3 is 14 residues. Trimming left V 6 bases short and J 0 bases short, with 10 bases between. The CDR3 DNA reads as TGTGCCAGCAGGATACGGGGAAGCACAGATACGCAGTATTTT. Translated: CASRIRGSTDTQYF.

The genes are TRBV6-1 and TRBJ2-1, with D possibly being TRBD2 (6 bases). V dropped 9 bases and J dropped 1 base, with 16 bases sitting between them. CDR1 and CDR2 from the germline V gene are MNHNS and SASEGT. The CDR3 length is 15 residues. The CDR3 region is CASRPGTFSYNEQFF. CDR3 DNA: TGTGCCAGTAGACCCGGGACTTTTTCCTACAATGAGCAGTTCTTC.

The rearrangement uses TRBV5-1 and TRBJ2-1; TRBD2 agrees at 7 bases. Germline trimming cut 2 bases from V and 5 bases from J; bases unmatched to any gene: 7. This CDR3 region has 15 residues. Germline V gives CDR1 SGHRS, CDR2 YFSETQ. CDR3 in amino acids: CASSLLPSGNNEQFF. The CDR3 DNA reads TGCGCCAGCAGCTTATTACCTAGCGGAAACAATGAGCAGTTCTTC.

V is TRBV19 and J is TRBJ1-1, with TRBD1 matching 7 bases. The V gene end was trimmed by 4 bases and the J gene end by 0 bases; junction bases not matched to a gene: 5. The length of the CDR3 is 15 residues. Germline CDR1 reads LNHDA; CDR2 reads SQIVND (reference sequence). Here the CDR3 DNA reads TGTGCCAGTAGTAGAGGGGGCGGCCTGAACACTGAAGCTTTCTTT. Translated: CASSRGGGLNTEAFF.

The rearrangement joins TRBV7-2 to TRBJ2-1; D may be TRBD1 (5 bases). This CDR3 has 13 residues. Germline CDR1 SGHTA, CDR2 FQGNSA. Deletions cut 0 bases from V and 12 bases from J, with 12 bases between. The CDR3 sequence: CASSLALQEWQFF. As DNA, the CDR3 is TGTGCCAGCAGCTTAGCGTTACAGGAGTGGCAGTTCTTC.